The clone carrying this TCR beta chain showed up just once. This specimen belongs to a study of blood T cell repertoires in COVID-19. The overall study: Material from acute and convalescent COVID-19 was sourced from the United States, Italy and Spain. T cells, B-cell-depleted T cells, or PBMCs provided the cDNA or gDNA that served as material.

The CDR3 is 12 amino acids. CDR1 PRHDT and CDR2 FYEKMQ come from the germline V gene (reference sequence). V lost 2 bases, J lost 8 bases, and 9 bases lay in between. Seattle patients were enrolled while actively infected and followed longitudinally. Authors' methods: Amplified reference gene primers provided the basis for estimating nucleated cell counts. Generated by immunoSEQ multiplex PCR, the TCRdb table keeps only in-frame clones and is missing some. The DNA was the basis for D and trimming; V, J and clone size are from that table. The sample includes fewer than 350,000 clones, roughly 90% of them seen just once.

V is TRBV13 and J is TRBJ1-2, with no clear D. Sequenced material: peripheral blood. The sequence derives from a woman under 40 with COVID-19, enrolled during active disease. CDR3 bases: TGTGCCAGCAGCTTAAGAGATAAAGGCTACACCTTC. Residues: CASSLRDKGYTF.